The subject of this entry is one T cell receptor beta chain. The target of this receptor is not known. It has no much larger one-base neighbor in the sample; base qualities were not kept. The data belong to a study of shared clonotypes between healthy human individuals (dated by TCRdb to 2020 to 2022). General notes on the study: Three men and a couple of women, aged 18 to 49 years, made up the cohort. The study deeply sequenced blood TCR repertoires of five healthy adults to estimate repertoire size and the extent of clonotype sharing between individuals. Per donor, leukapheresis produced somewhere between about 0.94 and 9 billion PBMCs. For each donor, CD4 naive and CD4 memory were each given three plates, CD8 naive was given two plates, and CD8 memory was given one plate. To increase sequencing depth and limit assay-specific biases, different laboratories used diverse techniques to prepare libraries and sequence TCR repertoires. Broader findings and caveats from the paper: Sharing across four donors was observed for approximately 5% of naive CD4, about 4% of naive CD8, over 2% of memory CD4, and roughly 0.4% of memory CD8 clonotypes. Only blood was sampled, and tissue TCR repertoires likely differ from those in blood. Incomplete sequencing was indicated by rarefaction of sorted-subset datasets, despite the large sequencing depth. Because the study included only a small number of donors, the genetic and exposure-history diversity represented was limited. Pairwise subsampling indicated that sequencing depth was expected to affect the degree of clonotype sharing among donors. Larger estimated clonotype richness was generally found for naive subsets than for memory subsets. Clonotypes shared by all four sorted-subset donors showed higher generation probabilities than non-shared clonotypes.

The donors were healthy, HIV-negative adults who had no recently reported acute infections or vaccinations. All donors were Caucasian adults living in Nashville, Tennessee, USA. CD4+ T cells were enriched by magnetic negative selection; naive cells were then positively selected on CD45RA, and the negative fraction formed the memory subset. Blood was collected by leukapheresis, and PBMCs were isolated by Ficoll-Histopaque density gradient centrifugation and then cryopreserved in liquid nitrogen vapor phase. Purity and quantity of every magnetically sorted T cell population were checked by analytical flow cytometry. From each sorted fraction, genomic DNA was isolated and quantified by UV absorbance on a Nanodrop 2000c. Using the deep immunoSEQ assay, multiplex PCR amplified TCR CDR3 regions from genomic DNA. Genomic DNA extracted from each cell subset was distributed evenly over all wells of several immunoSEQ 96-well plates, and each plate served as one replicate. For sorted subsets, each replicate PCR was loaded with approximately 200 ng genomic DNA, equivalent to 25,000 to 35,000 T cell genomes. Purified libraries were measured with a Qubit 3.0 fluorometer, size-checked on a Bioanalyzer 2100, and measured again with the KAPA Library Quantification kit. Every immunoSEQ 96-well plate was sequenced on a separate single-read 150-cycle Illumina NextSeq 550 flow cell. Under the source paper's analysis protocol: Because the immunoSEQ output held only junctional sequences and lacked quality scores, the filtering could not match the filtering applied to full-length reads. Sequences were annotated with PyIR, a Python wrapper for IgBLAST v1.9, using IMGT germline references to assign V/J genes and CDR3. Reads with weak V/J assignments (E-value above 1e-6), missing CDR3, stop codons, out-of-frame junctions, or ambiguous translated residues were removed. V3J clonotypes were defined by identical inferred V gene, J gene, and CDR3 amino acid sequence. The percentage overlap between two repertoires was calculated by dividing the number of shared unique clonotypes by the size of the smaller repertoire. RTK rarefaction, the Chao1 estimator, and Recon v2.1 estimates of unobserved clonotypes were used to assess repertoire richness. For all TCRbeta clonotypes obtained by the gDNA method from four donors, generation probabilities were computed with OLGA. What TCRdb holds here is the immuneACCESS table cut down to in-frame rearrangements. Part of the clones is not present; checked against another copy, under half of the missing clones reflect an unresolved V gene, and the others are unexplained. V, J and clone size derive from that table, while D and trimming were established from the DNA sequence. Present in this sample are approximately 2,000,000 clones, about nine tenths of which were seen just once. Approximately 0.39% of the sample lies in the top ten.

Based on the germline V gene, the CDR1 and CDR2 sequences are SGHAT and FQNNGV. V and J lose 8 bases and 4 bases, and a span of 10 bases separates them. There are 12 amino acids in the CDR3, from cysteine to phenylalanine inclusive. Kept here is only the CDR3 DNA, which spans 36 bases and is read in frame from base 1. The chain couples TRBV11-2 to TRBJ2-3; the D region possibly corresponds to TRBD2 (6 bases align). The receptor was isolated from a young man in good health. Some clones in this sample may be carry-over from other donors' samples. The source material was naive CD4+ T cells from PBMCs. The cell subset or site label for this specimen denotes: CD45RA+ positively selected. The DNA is TGTGCCAGCGGGGGGTCAGCAGATACGCAGTATTTT. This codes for CASGGSADTQYF. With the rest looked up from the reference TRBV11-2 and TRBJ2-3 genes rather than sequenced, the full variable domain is EAGVAQSPRYKIIEKRQSVAFWCNPISGHATLYWYQQILGQGPKLLIQFQNNGVVDDSQLPKDRFSAERLKGVDSTLKIQPAKLEDSAVYLCASGGSADTQYFGPGTRLTVL.